The 2 T cell receptor beta chains listed next were all sequenced from one sample in a study of T cells after yellow fever vaccination. From the 5' RACE reads, TCRdb called clonotypes with MiXCR, one entry per CDR3 protein. The sample contains hundreds of thousands of distinct CDR3 sequences, roughly 19% of which appear only once. Sequenced material: PBMCs, taken 15 days after the yellow fever booster vaccination. Source of these receptors: a man under 40 who received the YFV17D yellow fever vaccine.

This sequence joins TRBV6-6 and TRBJ1-4; 8 nucleotides align to TRBD1. Germline V gene lookup returns CDR1 MNHNY and CDR2 SVGAGI (reference sequence). CDR3 size: 13 residues. V shed 6 bases and J 13 bases; nucleotides not matched to a gene: 10. This chain's CDR3 is CASRSGQGRALFF. CDR3 in DNA: TGTGCCAGCAGGTCTGGACAGGGAAGGGCACTGTTTTTT.

The rearrangement joins TRBV10-3 to TRBJ2-5; D is unclear. CDR3 length: 12 residues. Germline loops: CDR1 ENHRY, CDR2 SYGVKD. The germline V and J ends were trimmed by 7 bases and 4 bases, with 10 bases remaining between them. CDR3 in DNA: TGTGCCATCATCGGCTCAGGAGAGACCCAGTACTTC. Amino acid sequence: CAIIGSGETQYF.